What follows are 22 T cell receptor beta chains derived from one specimen sequenced in a study of T cells in Graves' hyperthyroidism and ophthalmopathy. The TCR beta CDR3 regions underwent amplification using RNA transcripts as the source. RT-PCR in the first round (using the HTBI primer set) targeted the TCR CDR3. Each CDR3 protein is one row after TCRdb ran MiXCR on the multiplex PCR reads. Among roughly 180,000 distinct CDR3 sequences, more than 15% were seen once, and the ten largest hold under 35%. Sequenced: blood. These receptor sequences come from a woman aged 50 to 65 with Graves' hyperthyroidism.

The gene calls are TRBV12-3 or TRBV12-4 and TRBJ2-7; D might be TRBD1 or TRBD2, each matching 5 bases. The CDR3 totals 14 residues. Deletions cut 6 bases from V and 0 bases from J, with 12 bases between. The CDR3 is CASRPGTVSYEQYF. The DNA of the CDR3 is TGTGCCAGCAGGCCCGGGACGGTCTCCTACGAGCAGTACTTC.

This clonotype was counted many times. The rearrangement uses TRBV7-9 and TRBJ2-3, with 8 bases that match TRBD1. In germline, CDR1 is SEHNR, CDR2 FQNEAQ (reference sequence). This CDR3 is built from 14 residues. J was trimmed by 4 bases and V by 4 bases; bases with no gene match: 4. CDR3 DNA sequence: TGTGCCAGCAGCTCGGACAGGGATTCAGATACGCAGTATTTT. Translating it yields CASSSDRDSDTQYF.

This clonotype came up many times. V gene TRBV27 combines with J gene TRBJ1-2, with TRBD1 identical over 7 bases. Losses at the gene ends were 2 bases for V and 0 bases for J; bases not matched to a gene: 0. The germline gives CDR1 MNHEY, CDR2 SMNVEV (reference sequence). The CDR3 runs 14 residues. This CDR3 is CASSLGTANYGYTF. CDR3 DNA sequence: TGTGCCAGCAGTTTAGGGACAGCTAACTATGGCTACACCTTC.

This clonotype was detected many times. V is TRBV7-8 and J is TRBJ2-5, with 8 bases identical to TRBD1. CDR3 size: 14 residues. Germline loops: CDR1 SGHVS, CDR2 FQNEAQ. V was clipped by 6 bases and J by 2 bases; unmatched bases: 5. CDR3 bases: TGTGCCAGCAGTATGGGACAGGCTCAAGAGACCCAGTACTTC. It is translated as CASSMGQAQETQYF.

This clonotype came up many times. This chain uses TRBV2 with TRBJ2-5, with 7 bases aligning to TRBD1. CDR1 SNHLY and CDR2 FYNNEI come from the germline V gene. Germline trimming cut 4 bases from V and 4 bases from J; bases unmatched to any gene: 9. This CDR3 contains 15 residues. The CDR3 bases are TGTGCCAGCAGTGCAACGACAGGGTATCGAGAGACCCAGTACTTC. Translating it yields CASSATTGYRETQYF.

The chain employs TRBV7-9 and TRBJ1-2, with 11 bases fitting TRBD1. This CDR3 has 15 amino acids. CDR1 SEHNR and CDR2 FQNEAQ come from the germline V gene (reference sequence). V gave up 2 bases and J gave up 8 bases; unmatched junction bases: 7. The CDR3 bases are TGTGCCAGCAGCTTAAGGGGGACAGGGGGAAACGGCTACACCTTC. The encoded protein is CASSLRGTGGNGYTF.

This clonotype was seen many times. V is TRBV19 and J is TRBJ2-5, with D unresolved. Germline values: CDR1 LNHDA, CDR2 SQIVND (reference sequence). Trimming pared 5 bases from V and 4 bases from J, leaving 8 bases between. The CDR3 covers 12 residues. CDR3 sequence: CASSSSLETQYF. The CDR3 nucleotides are TGTGCCAGTAGTTCAAGCTTAGAGACCCAGTACTTC.

The chain links TRBV5-5 to TRBJ1-6; TRBD1 is a possible D gene (5 bases). The ends were cut back, 1 base at V and 8 bases at J, with 16 bases in the middle. CDR3 length: 16 residues. The germline gives CDR1 SGHKS, CDR2 YYEKEE (reference sequence). CDR3 sequence (DNA): TGTGCCAGCAGCTTGTTTGCCAGGGCCGGGGATTCACCCCTCCACTTT. Translation: CASSLFARAGDSPLHF.

In its sample, this clonotype was seen many times. The chain recombines TRBV5-1 with TRBJ1-4; possibly TRBD1 for D (5 bases). The length of the CDR3 is 15 residues. CDR1 is SGHRS, CDR2 YFSETQ, per germline. Trimming stripped 0 bases from V and 0 bases from J, with 6 bases between. CDR3 sequence (DNA): TGCGCCAGCAGCTTGGCCAGGGCAACTAATGAAAAACTGTTTTTT. As protein: CASSLARATNEKLFF.

Ten or more counts support this clonotype. The V gene is TRBV20-1, the J gene TRBJ2-1, with D perhaps given as TRBD1 or TRBD2 (7 bases each). Between the trimmed V and J ends, which lost 4 bases and 0 bases, there was a span of 13 bases. The germline V gene encodes CDR1 DFQATT and CDR2 SNEGSKA (reference sequence). The CDR3 runs to 15 residues. In DNA form, the CDR3 reads TGCAGTGCTACCCGGGGGGACAGCTCCTACAATGAGCAGTTCTTC. It codes for CSATRGDSSYNEQFF.

Ten or more counts support this clonotype. The chain employs TRBV28 and TRBJ1-1; a weak D match, TRBD1 (5 bases). The CDR3 length is 13 residues. Germline CDR1 reads MDHEN; CDR2 reads SYDVKM. V lost 4 bases, J lost 7 bases, and 13 bases lay in between. Here the CDR3 reads CASSSSGTVEAFF. In nucleotides, the CDR3 is TGTGCCAGCAGTTCCTCAGGGACCGTTGAAGCTTTCTTT.

This chain joins TRBV3-1 and TRBJ1-3; D is unresolved. The CDR3 contains 13 residues. CDR1 is LGHDT and CDR2 is YNNKEL in the germline V gene (reference sequence). Trimming pared 10 bases from V and 0 bases from J, leaving 10 bases between. CDR3 bases: TGTGCCACTGCCAGGAACTCTGGAAACACCATATATTTT. Protein sequence: CATARNSGNTIYF.

The chain uses TRBV11-2 and TRBJ2-7, with 13 bases matching TRBD2. V dropped 5 bases and J dropped 3; count of bases not matched to a gene: 4. CDR1 SGHAT and CDR2 FQNNGV come from the germline V gene. The CDR3 sequence is 15 residues long. CDR3 DNA: TGTGCCAGCAGCGGGGGACTAGCGGGAATCTACGAGCAGTACTTC. It yields the protein CASSGGLAGIYEQYF.

The rearrangement uses TRBV15 and TRBJ2-3, with D unresolved. The CDR3 runs to 16 residues. CDR1 and CDR2 from the germline V gene are LNHNV and YYDKDF (reference sequence). The V and J ends lost 0 bases and 0 bases respectively, with 10 bases between them. As DNA, the CDR3 is TGTGCCACCAGCAGAGATTATGAATTGAGCACAGATACGCAGTATTTT. This sequence encodes CATSRDYELSTDTQYF. Complete variable domain (other parts from reference TRBV15 and TRBJ2-3): DAMVIQNPRYQVTQFGKPVTLSCSQTLNHNVMYWYQQKSSQAPKLLFHYYDKDFNNEADTPDNFQSRRPNTSFCFLDIRSPGLGDTAMYLCATSRDYELSTDTQYFGPGTRLTVL.

This clonotype has at least ten counts. The chain couples TRBV7-2 to TRBJ2-5; D is undetermined. The CDR3 extends over 13 amino acids. Germline V gene lookup returns CDR1 SGHTA and CDR2 FQGNSA. V shed 1 base and J shed 14 bases, with 17 bases lying between them. Here the CDR3 reads CASSLEPSSTPYF. The CDR3 DNA is TGTGCCAGCAGCTTAGAGCCGAGCAGTACGCCCTACTTC.

This clonotype has a count of ten or more. The chain joins TRBV5-1 to TRBJ2-1, with 10 bases fitting TRBD1. CDR1 and CDR2 (germline): SGHRS, YFSETQ. Trimming at V came to 0 bases and at J to 1 base, leaving 1 base not matched to a gene. CDR3 length: 16 residues. CDR3 nucleotide sequence: TGCGCCAGCAGCTTGGGGACAGGGGGATCCTACAATGAGCAGTTCTTC. This translates into CASSLGTGGSYNEQFF.

The table lists this clonotype with many counts. This CDR3 is CASSRGEDEQFF. The CDR3 region has the DNA TGTGCCAGCAGTAGAGGGGAGGATGAGCAGTTCTTC. The V call is TRBV28, the J call TRBJ2-1, with a tentative D call TRBD2 (6 bases). From germline, CDR1 is MDHEN and CDR2 SYDVKM. The ends were cut back, 5 bases at V and 8 bases at J, with 10 bases in the middle. The CDR3 runs to 12 residues.

This clonotype has a handful of counts. V is TRBV20-1 and J is TRBJ2-5; either TRBD1 or TRBD2 may supply D (6 bases each). The CDR3 length is 16 residues. The germline V gene encodes CDR1 DFQATT and CDR2 SNEGSKA (reference sequence). V lost 0 bases and J 5 bases, leaving 19 bases between the germline ends. The CDR3 DNA is TGCAGTGCTAGAGATGAGGGGGGTACGGGGGCGGAGACCCAGTACTTC. It translates to CSARDEGGTGAETQYF.

At least ten counts were recorded for this clonotype. The chain uses TRBV18 and TRBJ2-2, with 8 bases that match TRBD1. V lost 4 bases, J lost 1 base, and 5 bases stayed unmatched. Germline lookup yields CDR1 KGHSH and CDR2 LQKENI. The CDR3 has 16 residues. CDR3 bases: TGTGCCAGCTCACGGACAGGACAGGGGAACACCGGGGAGCTGTTTTTT. Protein product: CASSRTGQGNTGELFF.

The V gene is TRBV6-2 or TRBV6-3, the J gene TRBJ2-5; 9 nucleotides agree with TRBD2. Germline CDR1 and CDR2: MNHEY and SVGEGT. With V trimmed by 4 bases and J by 5 bases, 11 bases remained unmatched. The CDR3 has 16 residues. The CDR3 is CASSLEGRGGQETQYF. The DNA for the CDR3 is TGTGCCAGCAGTTTAGAGGGGCGGGGGGGCCAGGAGACCCAGTACTTC.

This clonotype has a single count. The rearrangement links TRBV28 to TRBJ2-7; D unresolved. Per the germline V gene, CDR1 is MDHEN and CDR2 is SYDVKM. This CDR3 is built from 13 residues. V was shortened by 8 bases and J by 4 bases, with 15 bases between the two germline ends. CDR3 region: CASLSQSGYEQYF. Here the CDR3 DNA reads TGTGCCAGCCTTAGCCAGAGTGGATACGAGCAGTACTTC.

At least ten counts were recorded for this clonotype. The chain has TRBV19 and TRBJ1-1; D not resolved. The CDR3 has 13 amino acids. Deletions cut 6 bases from V and 0 bases from J, with 8 bases between. Germline assignment: CDR1 LNHDA and CDR2 SQIVND (reference sequence). The CDR3 coding sequence is TGTGCCAGTAGGAGTAATGTGAACACTGAAGCTTTCTTT. Translation gives CASRSNVNTEAFF.